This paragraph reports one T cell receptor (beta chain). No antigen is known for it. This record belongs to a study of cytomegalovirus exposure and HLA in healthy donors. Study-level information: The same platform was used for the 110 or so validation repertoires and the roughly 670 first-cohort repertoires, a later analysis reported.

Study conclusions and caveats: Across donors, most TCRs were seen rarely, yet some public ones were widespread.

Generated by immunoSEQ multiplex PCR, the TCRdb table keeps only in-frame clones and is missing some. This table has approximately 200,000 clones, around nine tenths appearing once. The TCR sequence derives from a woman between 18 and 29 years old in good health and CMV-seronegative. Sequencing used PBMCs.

The CDR3 spells CASRLLAGDEQYF. The CDR3 DNA follows: TGTGCCAGCAGGCTTCTAGCGGGAGACGAGCAGTACTTC. This rearrangement joins TRBV27 to TRBJ2-7, with 10 nucleotides matching TRBD2. Germline values: CDR1 MNHEY, CDR2 SMNVEV (reference sequence). The V segment lost 6 bases and the J segment 5 bases; nucleotides outside the gene matches: 4. The CDR3 has 13 amino acids.